A selection of T cell receptor beta chains follows, all from one sample in a study of T cells in Graves' hyperthyroidism and ophthalmopathy. TCRdb called the multiplex PCR reads again in MiXCR, with one record for every CDR3 protein. The data contain approximately 100,000 distinct CDR3 sequences, about 50% of them seen just once; the ten biggest clones take up approximately 25%. Sequences were obtained from blood. The receptors derive from a man aged 40-49 years with Graves' hyperthyroidism. The CDR3 runs from the conserved cysteine through the conserved F or W. Each record gives: V gene, D gene, J gene, clone size, CDR3 protein, CDR3 DNA. A D gene is named only where the DNA matches it firmly. Rows give clone size only sometimes, using once, few, many, or a class for an expanded clone.

v_call: TRBV15
d_call: TRBD2
j_call: TRBJ2-7
clone_size: .
cdr3_aa: CATSSVGLASDYEQYF
cdr3_nt: TGTGCCACCAGCAGCGTGGGACTAGCCTCTGACTACGAGCAGTACTTC

v_call: TRBV9
d_call: TRBD1
j_call: TRBJ2-1
clone_size: many
cdr3_aa: CASSPPGQGSYNEQFF
cdr3_nt: TGTGCCAGCAGCCCACCGGGACAGGGGTCCTACAATGAGCAGTTCTTC

v_call: TRBV7-7
d_call: .
j_call: TRBJ2-5
clone_size: .
cdr3_aa: CASSHGASGETQYF
cdr3_nt: TGTGCTAGCAGCCACGGGGCTAGTGGGGAGACCCAGTACTTC

v_call: TRBV19
d_call: TRBD1
j_call: TRBJ1-5
clone_size: many
cdr3_aa: CASSTGQGLPVSQHF
cdr3_nt: TGTGCCAGTAGTACCGGACAGGGCCTCCCAGTATCCCAGCATTTT

v_call: TRBV4-2
d_call: .
j_call: TRBJ2-5
clone_size: many
cdr3_aa: CASSQDRGRQTQYF
cdr3_nt: TGTGCCAGCAGCCAAGACAGGGGACGACAGACCCAGTACTTC

v_call: TRBV18
d_call: .
j_call: TRBJ1-1
clone_size: few
cdr3_aa: CASSPVRSNTEAFF
cdr3_nt: TGTGCCAGCTCACCAGTCAGGTCTAACACTGAAGCTTTCTTT

v_call: TRBV7-6
d_call: .
j_call: TRBJ2-7
clone_size: .
cdr3_aa: CASGGNYEQYF
cdr3_nt: TGTGCCAGCGGGGGGAACTACGAGCAGTACTTC

v_call: TRBV19
d_call: .
j_call: TRBJ2-7
clone_size: .
cdr3_aa: CVLHDRTLEQYF
cdr3_nt: TGTGTGCTTCATGACAGGACGCTTGAGCAGTACTTC

v_call: TRBV25-1
d_call: TRBD2
j_call: TRBJ2-1
clone_size: few
cdr3_aa: CASSARGGIYNEQFF
cdr3_nt: TGTGCCAGCAGTGCGCGGGGGGGCATCTACAATGAGCAGTTCTTC

v_call: TRBV28
d_call: .
j_call: TRBJ2-7
clone_size: many
cdr3_aa: CASSPDYEQYF
cdr3_nt: TGTGCCAGCAGTCCCGACTACGAGCAGTACTTC

v_call: TRBV7-9
d_call: TRBD1
j_call: TRBJ2-2
clone_size: .
cdr3_aa: CASSPKTGARGELFF
cdr3_nt: TGTGCCAGCAGCCCAAAGACAGGGGCTAGGGGGGAGCTGTTTTTT

v_call: TRBV25-1
d_call: .
j_call: TRBJ2-1
clone_size: .
cdr3_aa: CASSAPGNYLYNEQFF
cdr3_nt: TGTGCCAGCAGTGCTCCGGGAAACTACCTCTACAATGAGCAGTTCTTC

v_call: TRBV20-1
d_call: .
j_call: TRBJ1-6
clone_size: .
cdr3_aa: CSVTSTEDLPLHF
cdr3_nt: TGCAGTGTTACAAGTACTGAGGATTTACCCCTCCACTTT

v_call: TRBV5-6
d_call: .
j_call: TRBJ1-5
clone_size: many
cdr3_aa: CASRRSGLPQHF
cdr3_nt: TGTGCCAGCCGGCGAAGTGGTTTGCCCCAGCATTTT

v_call: TRBV2
d_call: .
j_call: TRBJ2-5
clone_size: many
cdr3_aa: CASTQESGWRETQYF
cdr3_nt: TGTGCCAGCACCCAAGAGTCGGGGTGGCGAGAGACCCAGTACTTC

v_call: TRBV11-3
d_call: .
j_call: TRBJ2-7
clone_size: many
cdr3_aa: CASSLAGGYDEQYF
cdr3_nt: TGTGCCAGCAGCTTAGCAGGGGGGTACGACGAGCAGTACTTC

v_call: TRBV7-2
d_call: TRBD1
j_call: TRBJ1-1
clone_size: .
cdr3_aa: CASTRDRGSVLSEAFF
cdr3_nt: TGTGCCAGCACCCGGGACAGGGGCAGCGTGTTATCCGAAGCTTTCTTT

v_call: TRBV15
d_call: .
j_call: TRBJ2-2
clone_size: many
cdr3_aa: CAAGQFYTGELFF
cdr3_nt: TGTGCCGCTGGACAGTTTTACACCGGGGAGCTGTTTTTT

v_call: TRBV24-1
d_call: .
j_call: TRBJ2-7
clone_size: many
cdr3_aa: CATSADGSPYEQYF
cdr3_nt: TGTGCCACCAGTGCCGACGGGAGTCCCTACGAGCAGTACTTC

v_call: TRBV6-4
d_call: TRBD1
j_call: TRBJ2-7
clone_size: .
cdr3_aa: CASRTTGGVRYEQYF
cdr3_nt: TGTGCCAGCAGGACGACAGGGGGAGTACGCTACGAGCAGTACTTC

v_call: TRBV7-9
d_call: .
j_call: TRBJ1-5
clone_size: medium-sized
cdr3_aa: CASSPSGGGNQPQHF
cdr3_nt: TGTGCCAGCAGCCCCTCCGGAGGGGGCAATCAGCCCCAGCATTTT

v_call: TRBV25-1
d_call: TRBD1
j_call: TRBJ2-7
clone_size: .
cdr3_aa: CASSEGWTGPHEQYF
cdr3_nt: TGTGCCAGCAGTGAAGGGTGGACAGGGCCCCACGAGCAGTACTTC

v_call: TRBV12-3/TRBV12-4
d_call: .
j_call: TRBJ2-1
clone_size: many
cdr3_aa: CASRTWGGAGNEQFF
cdr3_nt: TGTGCCAGCAGGACGTGGGGGGGGGCGGGCAATGAGCAGTTCTTC

v_call: TRBV19
d_call: .
j_call: TRBJ1-2
clone_size: .
cdr3_aa: CASSLEITPYGYTF
cdr3_nt: TGTGCCAGCTCGTTGGAGATAACCCCTTATGGCTACACCTTC

v_call: TRBV12-3/TRBV12-4
d_call: .
j_call: TRBJ2-5
clone_size: once
cdr3_aa: CASSQGAIQETQYF
cdr3_nt: TGTGCCAGCAGCCAAGGGGCAATACAAGAGACCCAGTACTTC

v_call: TRBV5-6
d_call: .
j_call: TRBJ2-2
clone_size: many
cdr3_aa: CASSTGGFTGELFF
cdr3_nt: TGTGCCAGCAGTACTGGGGGTTTCACCGGGGAGCTGTTTTTT

v_call: TRBV5-5
d_call: TRBD1
j_call: TRBJ2-4
clone_size: .
cdr3_aa: CASSLVGTGGGNIQYF
cdr3_nt: TGTGCCAGCAGCTTAGTGGGGACAGGTGGCGGTAACATTCAGTACTTC

v_call: TRBV20-1
d_call: TRBD2
j_call: TRBJ2-7
clone_size: few
cdr3_aa: CSARGGASGWNSYEQYF
cdr3_nt: TGCAGTGCTAGAGGGGGGGCTAGCGGGTGGAACTCCTACGAGCAGTACTTC

v_call: TRBV4-2
d_call: TRBD2
j_call: TRBJ2-1
clone_size: many
cdr3_aa: CASSQDIRGLAGGEQFF
cdr3_nt: TGTGCCAGCAGCCAAGATATTAGGGGACTAGCGGGAGGTGAGCAGTTCTTC

v_call: TRBV11-2
d_call: TRBD2
j_call: TRBJ2-2
clone_size: once
cdr3_aa: CASSLPTSGKGELFF
cdr3_nt: TGTGCCAGCAGCCTACCGACTAGCGGGAAGGGGGAGCTGTTTTTT

v_call: TRBV12-3/TRBV12-4
d_call: .
j_call: TRBJ2-7
clone_size: many
cdr3_aa: CASSYRDTYSEQYF
cdr3_nt: TGTGCCAGCAGTTACCGGGACACCTACTCCGAGCAGTACTTC

v_call: TRBV20-1
d_call: .
j_call: TRBJ2-7
clone_size: .
cdr3_aa: CSARGQNYEQYF
cdr3_nt: TGCAGTGCCAGAGGGCAAAACTACGAGCAGTACTTC

v_call: TRBV6-6
d_call: .
j_call: TRBJ2-2
clone_size: many
cdr3_aa: CASSYSGNTGELFF
cdr3_nt: TGTGCCAGCAGTTACTCCGGGAACACCGGGGAGCTGTTTTTT

v_call: TRBV2
d_call: TRBD2
j_call: TRBJ2-7
clone_size: .
cdr3_aa: CASSGVLAGYEQYF
cdr3_nt: TGTGCCAGCAGTGGGGTGCTAGCGGGCTACGAGCAGTACTTC

v_call: TRBV19
d_call: TRBD1
j_call: TRBJ1-5
clone_size: many
cdr3_aa: CASSRQGDQPQHF
cdr3_nt: TGTGCCAGTAGTAGGCAGGGGGACCAGCCCCAGCATTTT

v_call: TRBV2
d_call: .
j_call: TRBJ1-5
clone_size: .
cdr3_aa: CASLLDSWETQHF
cdr3_nt: TGTGCCAGCCTCTTGGACAGTTGGGAGACCCAGCATTTT

v_call: TRBV7-2
d_call: .
j_call: TRBJ1-1
clone_size: .
cdr3_aa: CASSPNGMNTEASF
cdr3_nt: TGTGCCAGCTCACCGAATGGGATGAACACTGAAGCTTCCTTT

v_call: TRBV2
d_call: TRBD1
j_call: TRBJ2-1
clone_size: .
cdr3_aa: CASWDRGQGNEQFF
cdr3_nt: TGTGCCAGCTGGGACAGGGGACAAGGCAATGAGCAGTTCTTC

v_call: TRBV7-2
d_call: .
j_call: TRBJ1-3
clone_size: many
cdr3_aa: CASTSSTNTIYF
cdr3_nt: TGTGCCAGCACCTCTAGCACAAACACCATATATTTT

v_call: TRBV29-1
d_call: .
j_call: TRBJ2-3
clone_size: many
cdr3_aa: CSAQGPGTDTQYF
cdr3_nt: TGCAGCGCCCAGGGGCCCGGCACAGATACGCAGTATTTT

v_call: TRBV7-2
d_call: .
j_call: TRBJ2-2
clone_size: .
cdr3_aa: CASSRGARTGELFF
cdr3_nt: TGTGCCAGCAGCCGGGGGGCTCGGACCGGGGAGCTGTTTTTT

v_call: TRBV7-9
d_call: TRBD2
j_call: TRBJ2-3
clone_size: .
cdr3_aa: CASSLSGRGTDTQYF
cdr3_nt: TGTGCCAGCAGCCTGAGCGGGAGAGGAACAGATACGCAGTATTTT

v_call: TRBV9
d_call: TRBD2
j_call: TRBJ2-1
clone_size: few
cdr3_aa: CASSDSLEAGGLDEQFF
cdr3_nt: TGTGCCAGCAGCGACTCACTGGAAGCGGGAGGGTTGGATGAGCAGTTCTTC

v_call: TRBV19
d_call: TRBD1
j_call: TRBJ2-7
clone_size: many
cdr3_aa: CASSRRDRGVDEQYF
cdr3_nt: TGTGCCAGTAGTCGCCGGGACAGGGGTGTGGACGAGCAGTACTTC

v_call: TRBV14
d_call: TRBD2
j_call: TRBJ2-1
clone_size: many
cdr3_aa: CASSRNQRETKFF
cdr3_nt: TGTGCCAGCAGCCGGAACCAGCGGGAGACCAAGTTCTTC

v_call: TRBV6-5
d_call: .
j_call: TRBJ1-2
clone_size: many
cdr3_aa: CASSSNGAFNYGYTF
cdr3_nt: TGTGCCAGCAGTTCTAACGGGGCCTTTAACTATGGCTACACCTTC

v_call: TRBV7-9
d_call: .
j_call: TRBJ1-1
clone_size: .
cdr3_aa: CASSRGLAGGGGTEAFF
cdr3_nt: TGTGCCAGCAGCCGCGGACTAGCGGGGGGGGGCGGAACTGAAGCTTTCTTT

v_call: TRBV19
d_call: TRBD2
j_call: TRBJ2-2
clone_size: many
cdr3_aa: CASSIDGGLGPTGELFF
cdr3_nt: TGTGCCAGTAGTATAGATGGGGGACTAGGGCCGACCGGGGAGCTGTTTTTT

v_call: TRBV4-3
d_call: TRBD2
j_call: TRBJ2-1
clone_size: few
cdr3_aa: CASSQEGTSGGSHEQFF
cdr3_nt: TGCGCCAGCAGCCAAGAAGGGACTAGCGGAGGGTCCCATGAGCAGTTCTTC

v_call: TRBV11-2
d_call: TRBD1
j_call: TRBJ1-5
clone_size: .
cdr3_aa: CASSSFRDRWQPPQHF
cdr3_nt: TGTGCCAGCAGCTCTTTCCGGGACAGGTGGCAACCGCCCCAGCATTTT

v_call: TRBV29-1
d_call: TRBD1
j_call: TRBJ2-1
clone_size: .
cdr3_aa: CSVRTGDGPYNEQFF
cdr3_nt: TGCAGCGTTAGAACAGGGGACGGTCCCTACAATGAGCAGTTCTTC

v_call: TRBV6-1
d_call: .
j_call: TRBJ1-6
clone_size: .
cdr3_aa: CATGTGGSPLHF
cdr3_nt: TGTGCCACCGGGACGGGGGGATCACCCCTCCACTTT

v_call: TRBV10-2
d_call: .
j_call: TRBJ2-5
clone_size: many
cdr3_aa: CASSILRADETQYF
cdr3_nt: TGCGCCAGCAGTATTTTGCGAGCTGACGAGACCCAGTACTTC

v_call: TRBV6-5
d_call: TRBD2
j_call: TRBJ2-5
clone_size: many
cdr3_aa: CASRAGGRETQYF
cdr3_nt: TGTGCCAGCAGGGCGGGGGGACGGGAGACCCAGTACTTC

v_call: TRBV2
d_call: TRBD1
j_call: TRBJ2-3
clone_size: .
cdr3_aa: CASRRGQVRYTQYF
cdr3_nt: TGTGCCAGCAGGCGCGGACAGGTTCGATATACGCAGTATTTT

v_call: TRBV15
d_call: .
j_call: TRBJ2-5
clone_size: .
cdr3_aa: CATSRAQETQYF
cdr3_nt: TGTGCCACCAGCAGAGCTCAGGAGACCCAGTACTTC

v_call: TRBV20-1
d_call: TRBD1
j_call: TRBJ1-1
clone_size: many
cdr3_aa: CSARQGAANRMHKAFF
cdr3_nt: TGCAGTGCTCGACAGGGGGCGGCAAACAGGATGCACAAAGCTTTCTTT

v_call: TRBV6-5
d_call: .
j_call: TRBJ1-1
clone_size: many
cdr3_aa: CASSNHQGGHLNTEAFF
cdr3_nt: TGTGCCAGCAGCAACCACCAAGGGGGACACTTGAACACTGAAGCTTTCTTT

v_call: TRBV5-5
d_call: .
j_call: TRBJ2-3
clone_size: many
cdr3_aa: CASSFLTLGTGSTDTQYF
cdr3_nt: TGTGCCAGCAGTTTTTTGACCCTCGGGACTGGAAGCACAGATACGCAGTATTTT